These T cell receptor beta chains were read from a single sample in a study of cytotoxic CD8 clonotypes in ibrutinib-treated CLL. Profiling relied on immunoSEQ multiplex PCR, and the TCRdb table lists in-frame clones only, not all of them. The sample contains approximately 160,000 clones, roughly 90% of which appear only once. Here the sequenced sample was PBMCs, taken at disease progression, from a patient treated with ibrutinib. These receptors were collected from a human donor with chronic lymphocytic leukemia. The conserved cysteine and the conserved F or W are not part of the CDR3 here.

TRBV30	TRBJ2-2	AWSVTDKGAGELF
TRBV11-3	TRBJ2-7	ASSSLSYEQY
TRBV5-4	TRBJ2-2	ASSSGQGSTGELF
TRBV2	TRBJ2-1	ASRSSAPKHYNEQF
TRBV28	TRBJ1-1	ASSPRGGSNTEAF
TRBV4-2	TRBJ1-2	ASSQGGRGGDYGYT
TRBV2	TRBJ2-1	ASKPDRNNEQF
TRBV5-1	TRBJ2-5	ASSLIGRETQY
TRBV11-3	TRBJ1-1	ASSPAKNRGRTEAF
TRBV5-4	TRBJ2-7	ASSLRGTGTHEQY
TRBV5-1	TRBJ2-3	ASSLVLTSGSHTDTQY
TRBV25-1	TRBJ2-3	ASSEYGTGQTDTQY
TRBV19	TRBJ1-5	ASSIEVGTQH
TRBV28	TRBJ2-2	ASMGTQITGELF
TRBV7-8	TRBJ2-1	ASSLDIGSGREQF
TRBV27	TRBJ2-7	ASRSLAGGAYEQY
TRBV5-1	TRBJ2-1	ASSFRHQSSYNEQF
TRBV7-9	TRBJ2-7	ASSATSGRSYEQY
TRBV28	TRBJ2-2	ASSILTGGKTGELF
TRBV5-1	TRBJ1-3	ASSPDGNTIY
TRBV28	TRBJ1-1	ASLDRANTEAF
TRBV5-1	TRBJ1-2	ASSFGREANGYT
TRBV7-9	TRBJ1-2	ASSPGGVGRPNYGYT
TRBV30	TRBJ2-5	AWSVSGGGETQY
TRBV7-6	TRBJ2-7	ASSGTGKSSYEQY
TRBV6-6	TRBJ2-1	ASTTGPGGVNEQF
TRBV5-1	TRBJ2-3	ASSRDGPPTDTQY
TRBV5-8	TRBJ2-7	ASSLVGRTYEQY
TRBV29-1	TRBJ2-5	SVELPVEYQETQY
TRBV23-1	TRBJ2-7	ASRPHDGEGGLEQY
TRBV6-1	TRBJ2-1	ASIMTSGYNEQF
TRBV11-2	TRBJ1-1	ASSPPGGVTEAF
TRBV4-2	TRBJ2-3	ASSVRTSGTSTDTQY
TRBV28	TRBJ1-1	ASSLGQGNTEAF
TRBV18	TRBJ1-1	ASSPPKGANTEAF
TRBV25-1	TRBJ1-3	ASSEYPAGGSRGNTIY
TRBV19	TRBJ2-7	ASSIPGLAYEQY
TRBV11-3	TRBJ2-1	ASSPGTSIYNEQF
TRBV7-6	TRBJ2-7	ASSSSGSKYEQY
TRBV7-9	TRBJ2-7	ASSLAYRGTYEQY
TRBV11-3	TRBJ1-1	ASSSNTWGRAF
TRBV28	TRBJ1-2	ATNTNYGYT
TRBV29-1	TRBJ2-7	SVADPQGGQY
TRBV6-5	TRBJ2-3	ACRDGRGTQY
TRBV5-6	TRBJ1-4	ASSLLTGGREKLF
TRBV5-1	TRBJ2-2	ASRSGAQGFNTGELF
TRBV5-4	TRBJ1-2	ASSRTGAIWGYT
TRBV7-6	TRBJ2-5	ASSLIQGPQETQY
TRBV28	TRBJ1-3	ASSLFGDTIY
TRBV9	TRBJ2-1	ASSVAGEIYNEQF
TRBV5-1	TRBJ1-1	ASSLGGQGILNTEAF
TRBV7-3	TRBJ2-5	ASSLIGGLETQY